These 22 T cell receptor beta chains share one sample of origin, sequenced in a study of cytomegalovirus exposure and HLA in healthy donors. Both 60 Vbeta primers and 13 Jbeta primers went into the PCR. The method was immunoSEQ multiplex PCR; TCRdb's version includes in-frame clones alone and lacks a portion of them. This sample lists 100,000 to 150,000 clones; its ten largest clones have about 2.2%. Sequences were obtained from PBMCs. The source of these receptors is a man in his forties in good health and CMV-seronegative.

The rearrangement joins TRBV27 to TRBJ1-1; possible D gene TRBD1, 5 bases. Per germline, CDR1 MNHEY and CDR2 SMNVEV (reference sequence). V was clipped by 5 bases and J by 0 bases, with 16 bases between them. The CDR3 covers 16 residues. The CDR3 region is CASSRTGGPMNTEAFF. CDR3 nucleotide sequence: TGTGCCAGCAGTCGAACGGGGGGTCCCATGAACACTGAAGCTTTCTTT.

The CDR3 nucleotides read TGTGCCAGCAGCAGGACAGGGGATGCCGGGGAGCTGTTTTTT. It specifies CASSRTGDAGELFF. The chain carries TRBV6-1 and TRBJ2-2; 9 positions match TRBD1. The CDR3 is 14 amino acids. Trimming removed 6 bases from V and 6 bases from J; junction bases left unmatched: 5. Germline lookup yields CDR1 MNHNS and CDR2 SASEGT.

The CDR3 reads CASSLSLATGELFF. CDR3 nucleotide sequence: TGTGCCAGCAGCTTAAGCCTAGCTACCGGGGAGCTGTTTTTT. This chain uses TRBV7-3 with TRBJ2-2, with D perhaps TRBD2 (5 bases). Germline V gene lookup returns CDR1 SGHTA and CDR2 FQGTGA. The CDR3 runs 14 residues. Trimming pared 1 base from V and 5 bases from J, leaving 8 bases between.

The chain couples TRBV11-2 to TRBJ2-3, with D perhaps matching TRBD2 (6 bases). This CDR3 is built from 17 residues. The V and J ends lost 4 bases and 0 bases respectively, with 17 bases between them. Germline V gene data show CDR1 as SGHAT and CDR2 as FQNNGV. CDR3 amino acids: CASSSPSGSGSTDTQYF. The CDR3 bases are TGTGCCAGCAGCTCACCGAGCGGTAGCGGTAGCACAGATACGCAGTATTTT.

The rearrangement uses TRBV19 and TRBJ2-3; 14 bases are shared with TRBD2. Trimming at V came to 6 bases and at J to 4 bases, leaving 6 bases not matched to a gene. CDR3 length: 16 residues. From germline, CDR1 is LNHDA and CDR2 SQIVND (reference sequence). CDR3 residues: CASSLGLAGAADTQYF. The CDR3 region has the DNA TGTGCCAGTAGCCTGGGACTAGCGGGAGCAGCAGATACGCAGTATTTT.

V usage is TRBV2 and J usage is TRBJ2-7; 15 nucleotides match TRBD2. This CDR3 contains 15 residues. The germline V gene encodes CDR1 SNHLY and CDR2 FYNNEI. V was pared by 9 bases and J by 3 bases, with 6 bases of the junction left unmatched. CDR3 nucleotides: TGTGCCAGAGGACTAGCGGGAGGGAGAAGCTACGAGCAGTACTTC. Translating gives CARGLAGGRSYEQYF. The whole variable domain, filled in from reference TRBV2 and TRBJ2-7, reads EPEVTQTPSHQVTQMGQEVILRCVPISNHLYFYWYRQILGQKVEFLVSFYNNEISEKSEIFDDQFSVERPDGSNFTLKIRSTKLEDSAMYFCARGLAGGRSYEQYFGPGTRLTVT.

J is TRBJ2-1 and V is TRBV10-3, with 14 bases aligning to TRBD2. The CDR3 consists of 16 residues. Germline V gene sequence: CDR1 ENHRY, CDR2 SYGVKD. Trimming cost V 3 bases and J 9 bases; bases outside gene matches: 7. The CDR3 here is CAISELGLAGAAEQFF. In DNA form, the CDR3 reads TGTGCCATCAGTGAACTGGGACTAGCGGGAGCGGCTGAGCAGTTCTTC.

The chain combines TRBV27 with TRBJ1-6; 10 nucleotides match TRBD1. CDR1 is MNHEY, CDR2 SMNVEV, per germline (reference sequence). Losses at the gene ends were 5 bases for V and 10 bases for J; bases not matched to a gene: 11. This CDR3 spans 16 amino acids. The CDR3, as DNA: TGTGCCAGCAGTGTCCGCCTGGGACAGGGGAGCTCACCCCTCCACTTT. Its translation: CASSVRLGQGSSPLHF.

The chain couples TRBV7-2 to TRBJ2-7; D unresolved. Germline CDR1 is SGHTA and CDR2 is FQGNSA. Trimming took 2 bases from V and 2 from J, leaving 10 bases between them. CDR3 length: 14 amino acids. The CDR3 nucleotides read TGTGCCAGCAGCTTAACTAACGGTCCCTACGAGCAGTACTTC. This translates into CASSLTNGPYEQYF.

This rearrangement joins TRBV5-1 to TRBJ1-2, with D unclear. Trimming removed 4 bases from V and 5 bases from J, with 12 bases in between. CDR3 size: 13 residues. Germline lookup yields CDR1 SGHRS and CDR2 YFSETQ. The CDR3 nucleotides read TGCGCCAGCAGCCTACAACAACTATATGGCTACACCTTC. Its protein product is CASSLQQLYGYTF.

This rearrangement joins TRBV27 to TRBJ1-5; TRBD1 matches at 8 bases. In germline, CDR1 is MNHEY, CDR2 SMNVEV (reference sequence). V lost 6 bases to trimming and J lost 0 bases; unmatched junction nucleotides: 13. This CDR3 has 18 residues. CDR3 region: CASSALTGGSYSNQPQHF. Here the CDR3 DNA reads TGTGCCAGCAGCGCCTTAACAGGGGGGAGTTATAGCAATCAGCCCCAGCATTTT.

This chain uses TRBV19 with TRBJ2-1; TRBD2 is a possible D gene (6 bases). CDR1 is LNHDA and CDR2 is SQIVND in the germline V gene (reference sequence). The CDR3 sequence is 16 residues long. V lost 1 base and J lost 3, with 13 bases in between. The CDR3 DNA sequence: TGTGCCAGTAGTATAGCCGGGGGTGGAGGCTACAATGAGCAGTTCTTC. Its translation is CASSIAGGGGYNEQFF.

The chain recombines TRBV7-8 with TRBJ1-5, with D maybe TRBD1 (5 bases). The CDR3 spans 16 residues. V lost 3 bases and J lost 4, with 16 bases in between. The germline V gene encodes CDR1 SGHVS and CDR2 FQNEAQ. The CDR3 loop is CASSFLVGRANQPQHF. As DNA, the CDR3 is TGTGCCAGCAGCTTTCTTGTCGGCAGGGCGAATCAGCCCCAGCATTTT.

The V call is TRBV28, the J call TRBJ2-7; 16 bases are a match to TRBD2. The CDR3 covers 15 residues. The V gene's germline CDR1 is MDHEN and CDR2 SYDVKM. With V trimmed by 5 bases and J by 5 bases, 3 bases remained unmatched. The CDR3 nucleotides are TGTGCCAGCAGTCCAGGGACTAGCGGGAGGGACGAGCAGTACTTC. This codes for CASSPGTSGRDEQYF.

The CDR3 coding sequence is TGTGCCAGCAGTTATAGGGGGAACGATTCACCCCTCCACTTT. Amino acid sequence: CASSYRGNDSPLHF. This chain joins TRBV6-5 and TRBJ1-6; maybe TRBD1 (6 bases). V was shortened by 3 bases and J by 8 bases, with 11 bases between the two germline ends. The CDR3 loop spans 14 amino acids. Germline CDR1 and CDR2: MNHEY and SVGAGI.

V usage is TRBV7-6 and J usage is TRBJ2-5; 9 nucleotides align to TRBD2. There are 16 residues in the CDR3. J was trimmed by 4 bases and V by 2 bases; bases with no gene match: 8. Germline CDR1 is SGHVS and CDR2 is FNYEAQ. Here the CDR3 DNA reads TGTGCCAGCAGCTTAAGCACTAGCGGGTTTGGAGAGACCCAGTACTTC. Its translation: CASSLSTSGFGETQYF. Variable domain in full (rest from reference TRBV7-6 and TRBJ2-5): GAGVSQSPRYKVTKRGQDVALRCDPISGHVSLYWYRQALGQGPEFLTYFNYEAQQDKSGLPNDRFSAERPEGSISTLTIQRTEQRDSAMYRCASSLSTSGFGETQYFGPGTRLLVL.

This chain links TRBV5-6 with TRBJ2-7, with 15 bases that match TRBD2. The CDR3 consists of 17 residues. Trimming at V came to 3 bases and at J to 6 bases, leaving 10 bases not matched to a gene. CDR1 is SGHDT and CDR2 is YYEEEE in the germline V gene. CDR3 amino acids: CASSSRPGLAGGFEQYF. DNA of the CDR3: TGTGCCAGCAGCTCCAGGCCGGGACTAGCGGGAGGATTCGAGCAGTACTTC.

The rearrangement links TRBV7-2 to TRBJ1-3; 7 bases fit TRBD1. V trimming: 9 bases; J trimming: 7 bases; junction bases outside the gene matches: 12. Germline-derived CDR1 and CDR2 are SGHTA and FQGNSA. This CDR3 spans 14 amino acids. CDR3 amino acids: CASKGAGQVNTIYF. In DNA form, the CDR3 reads TGTGCCAGTAAGGGGGCCGGTCAAGTGAACACCATATATTTT.

The V gene is TRBV9, the J gene TRBJ2-2; 7 nucleotides agree with TRBD2. The ends lost 5 bases at V and 0 bases at J; junction bases unmatched: 4. The CDR3 has 15 amino acids. The germline CDR1 and CDR2 sequences are SGDLS and YYNGEE. The CDR3 here is CASRAGGANTGELFF. The CDR3, as DNA: TGTGCCAGCAGGGCTGGGGGGGCGAACACCGGGGAGCTGTTTTTT.

CDR3 residues: CASSPDSNIQYF. In DNA, the CDR3 is TGTGCCAGCAGTCCAGACAGCAACATTCAGTACTTC. The chain joins TRBV7-9 to TRBJ2-4, with a weak D call TRBD1 (5 bases). V was trimmed by 6 bases and J by 7 bases, leaving 10 bases between them. The CDR3 has 12 residues. Germline V gene data show CDR1 as SEHNR and CDR2 as FQNEAQ (reference sequence).

V is TRBV6-5 and J is TRBJ1-2; 7 positions match TRBD1. The CDR3 sequence is 15 residues long. V dropped 6 bases and J dropped 4; count of bases not matched to a gene: 11. The germline V gene encodes CDR1 MNHEY and CDR2 SVGAGI. The CDR3 reads CASRDVTGLSYGYTF. As DNA, the CDR3 is TGTGCCAGCAGAGACGTGACAGGGCTCTCCTATGGCTACACCTTC.

This rearrangement joins TRBV5-6 to TRBJ2-7, with D tentatively TRBD2 (6 bases). Germline V gene lookup returns CDR1 SGHDT and CDR2 YYEEEE. V lost 4 bases and J lost 0, with 17 bases in between. The CDR3 contains 16 residues. The CDR3 sequence is CASSRGGIASSYEQYF. The CDR3 nucleotides read TGTGCCAGCAGCCGGGGCGGGATAGCTTCCTCCTACGAGCAGTACTTC.